This TCR beta chain appears in the sequencing data of a study of immune heterogeneity within non-small cell lung tumors. V was trimmed by 6 bases and J by 2 bases, leaving 10 bases between them. There are 13 residues in the CDR3. Germline lookup yields CDR1 SNHLY and CDR2 FYNNEI. The study's findings and limits: Recurrence of identical dominant CDR3 beta clonotypes was observed across intrapatient tumor sites, concomitant with site-unique high-frequency clones.

This clonotype is classed as medium-sized (0.01 to 0.1%). Its antigen is undetermined. Bulk tumor genomic DNA was the template, and each sample received 450 to 750 ng. Surgery yielded several widely spaced biopsies per primary tumor. Each patient presented with untreated, newly diagnosed non-small cell lung cancer and received curative surgery. Those donating were patients (newly diagnosed with non-small cell lung cancer) who were having surgery with curative intent. In a multiplex PCR, 32 V and 13 J primers amplified TCR beta CDR3. One entry per CDR3 protein, called by TCRdb with MiXCR from the multiplex PCR reads. The data show roughly 10,000 distinct CDR3 sequences, approximately 20% seen once.

This chain uses TRBV2 with TRBJ1-2; D perhaps matches TRBD1 (6 bases). The clonotype originates from a man between 60 and 75 years old with non-small cell lung cancer. Sequenced: lung tumor tissue. CDR3 loop: CASRDTGNYGYTF. The CDR3 DNA follows: TGTGCCAGCAGAGACACAGGGAACTATGGCTACACCTTC.